These 23 T cell receptor beta chains originate from one sample sequenced in a study of cytomegalovirus exposure and HLA in healthy donors. PCR amplification relied on 60 Vbeta primers (plus 13 Jbeta primers). This table comes from immunoSEQ multiplex PCR, and its TCRdb copy is limited to in-frame clones, with some not included. This table has tens of thousands of clones, 78% appearing once. Specimen: PBMCs. Receptor source: a woman aged 40 to 50 in good health and CMV-seropositive.

V gene TRBV28 combines with J gene TRBJ1-5; possibly TRBD1 for D (6 bases). The CDR3 spans 14 residues. Germline CDR1 reads MDHEN; CDR2 reads SYDVKM. Trimming removed 8 bases from V and 1 base from J, with 12 bases in between. The CDR3, as DNA: TGTGCCAGCGTCGGGGACATCAGCAATCAGCCCCAGCATTTT. Protein sequence: CASVGDISNQPQHF.

This chain links TRBV7-2 with TRBJ1-1; 7 bases are shared with TRBD1. Germline assignment: CDR1 SGHTA and CDR2 FQGNSA. This CDR3 has 16 amino acids. V lost 5 bases, J lost 5 bases, and 14 bases stayed unmatched. CDR3 protein: CASSTRQGMRRTEAFF. The CDR3 bases are TGTGCCAGCAGCACCAGACAGGGAATGAGGAGGACTGAAGCTTTCTTT.

The chain joins TRBV11-2 to TRBJ2-1, with TRBD1 matching 10 bases. Trimming at V came to 4 bases and at J to 5 bases, leaving 11 bases not matched to a gene. In germline, CDR1 is SGHAT, CDR2 FQNNGV. This CDR3 comprises 17 residues. The CDR3 nucleotides read TGTGCCAGCAGCTGGGGGGATGACAGGGGGCCAAACAATGAGCAGTTCTTC. Amino acids: CASSWGDDRGPNNEQFF.

The J gene is TRBJ2-1, the V gene TRBV5-1, with D possibly being TRBD1 (5 bases). Trimming removed 4 bases at V and 5 bases at J, with 13 bases between. Germline lookup yields CDR1 SGHRS and CDR2 YFSETQ. This CDR3 contains 14 residues. CDR3 sequence (DNA): TGCGCCAGCAGCCCAGGATTGGGGCACAATGAGCAGTTCTTC. It specifies CASSPGLGHNEQFF.

The chain combines TRBV19 with TRBJ1-2; D is unresolved. Germline values: CDR1 LNHDA, CDR2 SQIVND (reference sequence). Trimming left V 5 bases short and J 4 bases short, with 20 bases between. CDR3 length: 16 amino acids. The CDR3 coding sequence is TGTGCCAGTAGTCCCAGCAGCGTTACGCCGAGCTATGGCTACACCTTC. This translates into CASSPSSVTPSYGYTF.

This clone was counted once. The CDR3 DNA is TGTGCCAGCAGTTTATATCAGGGTTTGAGCTATGGCTACACCTTC. It yields the protein CASSLYQGLSYGYTF. V usage is TRBV27 and J usage is TRBJ1-2, with a tentative D call TRBD1 (5 bases). V lost 1 base, J lost 4 bases, and 13 bases lay in between. The CDR3 consists of 15 residues. Germline V gene sequence: CDR1 MNHEY, CDR2 SMNVEV (reference sequence).

The V call is TRBV4-1, the J call TRBJ2-5; TRBD2 might be the D (6 bases). Germline assignment: CDR1 MGHRA and CDR2 YSYEKL. V lost 2 bases, J lost 0 bases, and 10 bases lay in between. The CDR3 loop spans 15 amino acids. CDR3 DNA: TGCGCCAGCAGCCAACTGGGGACTTACCAAGAGACCCAGTACTTC. This translates into CASSQLGTYQETQYF.

V gene TRBV19 combines with J gene TRBJ2-7; tentative D call: TRBD2 (7 bases). Germline values: CDR1 LNHDA, CDR2 SQIVND (reference sequence). The CDR3 loop spans 15 amino acids. V lost 7 bases, J lost 0 bases, and 16 bases lay in between. The CDR3 DNA is TGTGCCAGTACCCCGGGGGCGGGGGACTCCTACGAGCAGTACTTC. It translates to CASTPGAGDSYEQYF.

The chain has TRBV7-2 and TRBJ2-4; maybe TRBD2 (7 bases). Germline CDR1 SGHTA, CDR2 FQGNSA. The CDR3 covers 15 residues. V was trimmed by 1 base and J by 6 bases, leaving 13 bases between them. The DNA for the CDR3 is TGTGCCAGCAGCTTAGAAGGGGGGGCAAGAAACATTCAGTACTTC. Translated: CASSLEGGARNIQYF.

This clone was seen only once. V usage is TRBV9 and J usage is TRBJ2-7; 7 nucleotides line up with TRBD1. V lost 0 bases, J lost 2 bases, and 5 bases stayed unmatched. CDR1 is SGDLS and CDR2 is YYNGEE in the germline V gene. This CDR3 comprises 15 residues. CDR3 protein: CASSVEGGSTYEQYF. The CDR3 DNA is TGTGCCAGCAGCGTAGAAGGGGGCTCTACCTACGAGCAGTACTTC.

The CDR3 loop is CASSQIGTAGKLFF. CDR3 nucleotides: TGCGCCAGCAGCCAGATCGGGACAGCGGGAAAACTGTTTTTT. The chain has TRBV4-1 and TRBJ1-4; 7 positions agree with TRBD1. Germline V gene data show CDR1 as MGHRA and CDR2 as YSYEKL. There are 14 residues in the CDR3. V dropped 3 bases and J dropped 10; count of bases not matched to a gene: 8.

The chain links TRBV6-6 to TRBJ2-7; 12 bases fit TRBD2. The V gene end was trimmed by 2 bases and the J gene end by 2 bases; junction bases not matched to a gene: 4. CDR1 is MNHNY and CDR2 is SVGAGI in the germline V gene (reference sequence). This CDR3 is 16 amino acids long. CDR3 DNA sequence: TGTGCCAGCAGTTACGCCCTAGCGGGGGGGGCCTACGAGCAGTACTTC. Protein: CASSYALAGGAYEQYF.

The V and J genes are TRBV28 and TRBJ1-1; tentatively, D is TRBD1 (6 bases). The germline CDR1 and CDR2 sequences are MDHEN and SYDVKM. V was shortened by 2 bases and J by 5 bases, with 18 bases between the two germline ends. CDR3 size: 16 residues. CDR3 sequence (DNA): TGTGCCAGCAGTTTACCCACTCAACAGGGAGGGACTGAAGCTTTCTTT. It translates to CASSLPTQQGGTEAFF.

This sequence joins TRBV30 and TRBJ2-3; D may be TRBD2 (6 bases). Germline V CDR1 and CDR2: GTSNPN, SVGIG (reference sequence). The ends were cut back, 4 bases at V and 2 bases at J, with 16 bases in the middle. The CDR3 spans 15 residues. The CDR3 nucleotides read TGTGCCTGGAACCCCTGGAGGGGCTACACAGATACGCAGTATTTT. Encoded protein: CAWNPWRGYTDTQYF.

Only a few counts were recorded for this clone. CDR3 DNA: TGTGCCAGCAGTGCGGACAGGCCTTCCTCTGGGGCCAACGTCCTGACTTTC. It encodes CASSADRPSSGANVLTF. The gene calls are TRBV6-1 and TRBJ2-6; TRBD1 agrees at 7 bases. The CDR3 has 17 residues. V trimming: 4 bases; J trimming: 0 bases; junction bases outside the gene matches: 6. In germline, CDR1 is MNHNS, CDR2 SASEGT.

V is TRBV19 and J is TRBJ1-1, with D uncertain. V was shortened by 5 bases and J by 11 bases, with 15 bases between the two germline ends. This CDR3 is built from 12 residues. Germline values: CDR1 LNHDA, CDR2 SQIVND (reference sequence). In DNA form, the CDR3 reads TGTGCCAGTAGTCGAGACATAGCGTTGGCTTTCTTT. This gives the protein CASSRDIALAFF.

This clone showed up just a few times. This chain links TRBV6-1 with TRBJ1-5; D remains ambiguous. Germline-derived CDR1 and CDR2 are MNHNS and SASEGT. CDR3 size: 15 residues. Trimming pared 6 bases from V and 2 bases from J, leaving 14 bases between. The CDR3 nucleotides are TGTGCCAGCAGGACCGACATGGGTGGCAATCAGCCCCAGCATTTT. Protein product: CASRTDMGGNQPQHF.

The chain carries TRBV27 and TRBJ2-3, with D maybe TRBD2 (6 bases). The V end lost 5 bases, the J end lost 1 base, and 16 bases lay between the germline ends. Germline CDR1 MNHEY, CDR2 SMNVEV (reference sequence). There are 16 residues in the CDR3. CDR3 in amino acids: CASSGWVASGTDTQYF. DNA of the CDR3: TGTGCCAGCAGTGGGTGGGTGGCTAGCGGCACAGATACGCAGTATTTT.

This clone was picked up a small number of times. The chain recombines TRBV30 with TRBJ2-1; D is perhaps TRBD2 (7 bases). V was cut by 8 bases and J by 7 bases, with 24 bases left in between. CDR3 length: 15 amino acids. CDR1 is GTSNPN and CDR2 is SVGIG in the germline V gene (reference sequence). The DNA of the CDR3 is TGTGCCCTGGAGGGCCTGGGGGGGCGGTGGAATGAGCAGTTCTTC. It codes for CALEGLGGRWNEQFF.

The chain carries TRBV5-5 and TRBJ2-5; the match to TRBD2 covers 10 bases. Germline CDR1 SGHKS, CDR2 YYEKEE (reference sequence). The CDR3 covers 16 residues. J was trimmed by 1 base and V by 4 bases; bases with no gene match: 7. CDR3 residues: CASSQFSGGAQETQYF. The CDR3 nucleotides are TGTGCCAGCAGCCAATTCAGCGGGGGGGCCCAAGAGACCCAGTACTTC.

The V gene is TRBV19, the J gene TRBJ2-3; the match to TRBD1 covers 11 bases. The CDR3 is 16 residues long. With V trimmed by 4 bases and J by 5 bases, 8 bases remained unmatched. Germline values: CDR1 LNHDA, CDR2 SQIVND (reference sequence). CDR3 sequence: CASSRDRGDLRDTQYF. The CDR3 DNA follows: TGTGCCAGTAGTAGGGACAGGGGGGATTTGAGAGATACGCAGTATTTT. Drawing the rest from reference TRBV19 and TRBJ2-3, the complete variable domain is DGGITQSPKYLFRKEGQNVTLSCEQNLNHDAMYWYRQDPGQGLRLIYYSQIVNDFQKGDIAEGYSVSREKKESFPLTVTSAQKNPTAFYLCASSRDRGDLRDTQYFGPGTRLTVL.

V and J are TRBV29-1 and TRBJ1-1, with a tentative D call TRBD1 (6 bases). CDR1 and CDR2 (germline): SQVTM, ANQGSEA. With 5 bases removed from V and 1 base from J, the gap between germline ends came to 11 bases. There are 13 residues in the CDR3. The chain's CDR3 is CSVCQGRNTEAFF. The CDR3 DNA follows: TGCAGCGTTTGTCAGGGGAGGAACACTGAAGCTTTCTTT.

This clone has just one count. The chain carries TRBV5-1 and TRBJ2-5; a weak D match, TRBD2 (5 bases). The germline V gene encodes CDR1 SGHRS and CDR2 YFSETQ. Trimming removed 0 bases at V and 1 base at J, with 13 bases between. The CDR3 consists of 16 residues. The CDR3 nucleotides read TGCGCCAGCAGCTTGGTTTTCCGGGGAACCCAAGAGACCCAGTACTTC. Residues: CASSLVFRGTQETQYF.